This T cell receptor (beta chain) originates from a study of tumor and adjacent non-tumor tissue in lung cancer. Background on the study: Aged 31 to 76 years, patients included roughly ten men and a handful of women with stage I to III disease.

CDR1 and CDR2 from the germline V gene are SQVTM and ANQGSEA. This CDR3 comprises 17 residues. The library came from three nested PCR rounds adapted from ARM-PCR protocols. TCRdb called the multiplex PCR reads again in MiXCR, with one record for every CDR3 protein. The sample carries 75,000 to 80,000 distinct CDR3 sequences, over 60% recorded once. Concerning this clonotype itself: Its specificity is unknown. At one boundary the junction diverges from the germline segment, which might be a read error.

Study-wide results and caveats: Shorter survival was associated with higher TCR diversity in tumors.

RNA was extracted from bulk tissue without any cell sorting. The normal lung tissue was taken more than 3 cm from the tumor edge. Newly diagnosed lung cancer patients had thoracic surgery in China, August–late 2014, without prior chemotherapy. The material sequenced was distant non-tumor lung tissue. The genes are TRBV29-1 and TRBJ2-3; 9 nucleotides match TRBD1. The TCR originated in a man aged 70-80 years with non-small cell lung cancer. CDR3 loop: CSLLPYVTGGVTDTQFF. CDR3 nucleotide sequence: TGCAGCCTACTCCCATATGTGACAGGGGGGGTCACAGATACGCAGTTTTTT.